A single sample gave rise to the 6 T cell receptor beta chains below, sequenced in a study of control samples from healthy donors and cancer patients. The repertoire was sequenced with immunoSEQ multiplex PCR; TCRdb's copy has only in-frame clones and lacks some. Of 140,000 or so clones listed, more than 85% are singletons. The sample taken for sequencing was blood. The source of these receptors is a man younger than 45 in good health.

The chain recombines TRBV7-9 with TRBJ2-7, with D perhaps given as TRBD1 or TRBD2 (7 bases each). The CDR3 length is 15 residues. Trimming left V 4 bases short and J 0 bases short, with 13 bases between. Germline V CDR1 and CDR2: SEHNR, FQNEAQ (reference sequence). The CDR3 sequence: CASSSAGGGSYEQYF. The DNA of the CDR3 is TGTGCCAGCAGCTCGGCAGGGGGGGGCTCCTACGAGCAGTACTTC.

V usage is TRBV6-5 and J usage is TRBJ1-1, with unresolved D. This CDR3 spans 15 amino acids. From germline, CDR1 is MNHEY and CDR2 SVGAGI. V was cut by 6 bases and J by 4 bases, with 18 bases left in between. DNA for the CDR3: TGTGCCAGCAGAGGCCGGGTAGGTTGGGGCACTGAAGCTTTCTTT. This gives the protein CASRGRVGWGTEAFF.

The chain carries TRBV5-1 and TRBJ1-3, with D perhaps TRBD1 (5 bases). Germline V lookup: CDR1 SGHRS, CDR2 YFSETQ. CDR3 length: 14 residues. Trimming took off 3 bases at V and 4 bases at J, with 11 bases between the two ends. As DNA, the CDR3 is TGCGCCAGCAGCTCGGGGGAGTTAGGAAACACCATATATTTT. Amino acid sequence: CASSSGELGNTIYF.

The chain carries TRBV19 and TRBJ2-7, with TRBD1 identical over 7 bases. The J segment lost 3 bases and the V segment lost 5 bases, leaving 7 bases of the junction unmatched. This CDR3 has 14 amino acids. The germline gives CDR1 LNHDA, CDR2 SQIVND (reference sequence). The CDR3 is CASSFTRDSYEQYF. In DNA form, the CDR3 reads TGTGCCAGTAGTTTCACACGGGACAGCTACGAGCAGTACTTC. Using reference TRBV19 and TRBJ2-7 for the parts outside the CDR3, the full variable domain is DGGITQSPKYLFRKEGQNVTLSCEQNLNHDAMYWYRQDPGQGLRLIYYSQIVNDFQKGDIAEGYSVSREKKESFPLTVTSAQKNPTAFYLCASSFTRDSYEQYFGPGTRLTVT.

V usage is TRBV27 and J usage is TRBJ1-2, with D possibly being TRBD1 (5 bases). Trimming removed 4 bases from V and 2 bases from J, with 14 bases in between. The germline gives CDR1 MNHEY, CDR2 SMNVEV (reference sequence). This CDR3 is built from 15 residues. CDR3 loop: CASSSQGHNNYGYTF. CDR3 coding DNA: TGTGCCAGCAGTTCCCAGGGCCACAACAACTATGGCTACACCTTC.

V is TRBV27 and J is TRBJ2-1; TRBD2 is a possible D gene (7 bases). CDR3 length: 19 amino acids. CDR1 and CDR2 from the germline V gene are MNHEY and SMNVEV (reference sequence). Trimming took 6 bases from V and 0 from J, leaving 24 bases between them. The CDR3 here is CASRERKGGAPSSYNEQFF. The CDR3 DNA follows: TGTGCCAGCAGAGAGAGAAAGGGGGGGGCCCCAAGCTCCTACAATGAGCAGTTCTTC.